This paragraph reports one T cell receptor (beta chain). V lost 0 bases and J 9 bases, leaving 6 bases between the germline ends. Per the germline V gene, CDR1 is DFQATT and CDR2 is SNEGSKA (reference sequence). This CDR3 has 11 amino acids. The table came from immunoSEQ multiplex PCR; TCRdb's copy has only in-frame clones and leaves some out. The sample contains about 230,000 clones, around four fifths of which appear only once. The data were obtained in a study of blood T cell repertoires in COVID-19. The chain links TRBV20-1 to TRBJ1-5, with unresolved D. Sequenced sample: peripheral blood. The sequence came from an older woman with active or convalescent COVID-19. The CDR3 spells CSARDGGPQHF. DNA for the CDR3: TGCAGTGCTAGAGACGGTGGGCCCCAGCATTTT.